These 24 T cell receptor beta chains were all obtained from the same sample, sequenced in a study of blood T cell repertoires in COVID-19. Repertoires were generated with immunoSEQ multiplex PCR, while TCRdb's copy carries only in-frame clones and drops some. The sample carries 250,000 or so clones, around 83% recorded once. The sample consisted of peripheral blood. The receptor set was obtained from a middle-aged woman who had recovered from COVID-19.

To note about this clone: The same CDR3 can be traced to other DNA sequences in this sample. The chain uses TRBV9 and TRBJ2-7, with no clear D. Germline V CDR1 and CDR2: SGDLS, YYNGEE. This CDR3 spans 14 amino acids. The ends were cut back, 0 bases at V and 0 bases at J, with 7 bases in the middle. For the CDR3, the DNA is TGTGCCAGCAGCGTAGACCCTAGCTCCTACGAGCAGTACTTC. Amino acids: CASSVDPSSYEQYF.

The rearrangement joins TRBV7-9 to TRBJ2-7, with 7 nucleotides matching TRBD1. Trimming took 4 bases from V and 5 from J; bases not matched to a gene: 14. There are 16 residues in the CDR3. CDR1 is SEHNR, CDR2 FQNEAQ, per germline (reference sequence). For the CDR3, the DNA is TGTGCCAGCAGCTCCGCACCACAGGGGATACAGAACGAGCAGTACTTC. This translates into CASSSAPQGIQNEQYF.

This chain links TRBV5-4 with TRBJ2-5; D is perhaps TRBD1 (6 bases). This CDR3 spans 16 amino acids. Germline V lookup: CDR1 SGHNT, CDR2 YYREEE (reference sequence). V gave up 5 bases and J gave up 10 bases, with 27 bases separating them. DNA for the CDR3: TGTGCCAGCAGTAGGAGCGACAGGCTCCATTTCGATGACCAGTACTTC. Translation: CASSRSDRLHFDDQYF.

The chain combines TRBV11-2 with TRBJ2-3, with D perhaps matching TRBD2 (5 bases). CDR3 length: 16 amino acids. V was trimmed by 4 bases and J by 3 bases, leaving 17 bases between them. The germline V gene has CDR1 SGHAT and CDR2 FQNNGV. CDR3 nucleotide sequence: TGTGCCAGCAGCTCCCCCTGGGGAGTAGGTACAGATACGCAGTATTTT. Translated: CASSSPWGVGTDTQYF.

The CDR3 nucleotides are TGTGCCAGCAGTTTAGCATACAGGGGGCGAGGGACTGAAGCTTTCTTT. Translation: CASSLAYRGRGTEAFF. V and J are TRBV27 and TRBJ1-1; 9 nucleotides line up with TRBD1. V shed 2 bases, J shed 5 bases, and the junction held 9 bases outside the gene matches. CDR1 and CDR2 from the germline V gene are MNHEY and SMNVEV (reference sequence). This CDR3 contains 16 residues.

The chain employs TRBV5-1 and TRBJ1-1, with 10 bases aligning to TRBD1. From germline, CDR1 is SGHRS and CDR2 YFSETQ. Trimming removed 3 bases from V and 5 bases from J; junction bases left unmatched: 7. This CDR3 spans 15 amino acids. The CDR3 region is CASSWGDRGLTEAFF. In DNA form, the CDR3 reads TGCGCCAGCAGCTGGGGTGACAGGGGGCTTACTGAAGCTTTCTTT.

The chain has TRBV7-2 and TRBJ1-3; 10 nucleotides align to TRBD1. J lost 4 bases, V lost 4 bases, and 4 bases had no gene match. This CDR3 is 15 amino acids long. The V gene's germline CDR1 is SGHTA and CDR2 FQGNSA. This CDR3 reads CASSWGQGSGNTIYF. The DNA for the CDR3 is TGTGCCAGCAGCTGGGGACAGGGGAGCGGAAACACCATATATTTT.

V usage is TRBV5-6 and J usage is TRBJ2-5; D is undetermined. Germline CDR1 is SGHDT and CDR2 is YYEEEE. Trimming took off 3 bases at V and 4 bases at J, with 13 bases between the two ends. There are 14 residues in the CDR3. In DNA form, the CDR3 reads TGTGCCAGCAGCTCCTGGGCAGCAAGAGAGACCCAGTACTTC. This codes for CASSSWAARETQYF.

The chain is built from TRBV5-4 and TRBJ1-1; D remains unclear. CDR1 and CDR2 (germline): SGHNT, YYREEE (reference sequence). The CDR3 spans 12 residues. Trimming took 2 bases from V and 3 from J, leaving 5 bases between them. Here the CDR3 reads CASSFGYTEAFF. The CDR3 region has the DNA TGTGCCAGCAGCTTCGGGTACACTGAAGCTTTCTTT.

This clone was picked up one time. The rearrangement uses TRBV18 and TRBJ2-3; the D is unclear. This CDR3 has 15 residues. Germline V CDR1 and CDR2: KGHSH, LQKENI. V was clipped by 2 bases and J by 2 bases, with 11 bases between them. The CDR3 DNA is TGTGCCAGCTCACCATTGATCGGAGACACAGATACGCAGTATTTT. Residues: CASSPLIGDTDTQYF.

This clone was counted ten times or more. The rearrangement joins TRBV6-5 to TRBJ2-2; TRBD1 aligns across 9 bases. Germline V lookup: CDR1 MNHEY, CDR2 SVGAGI. The V and J ends lost 7 bases and 6 bases, in that order; junction bases with no gene match: 9. The CDR3 runs to 15 residues. This chain's CDR3 is CASNPTGGQAGELFF. The CDR3 DNA is TGTGCCAGCAACCCCACAGGGGGCCAGGCCGGGGAGCTGTTTTTT.

The chain has TRBV5-4 and TRBJ1-2; D is perhaps TRBD1 (5 bases). The V gene's germline CDR1 is SGHNT and CDR2 YYREEE (reference sequence). The CDR3 extends over 16 amino acids. V was clipped by 0 bases and J by 2 bases, with 14 bases between them. The CDR3 DNA is TGTGCCAGCAGCTTGGGTTCTGGGGGGGTCAACTATGGCTACACCTTC. Translation gives CASSLGSGGVNYGYTF.

V usage is TRBV4-1 and J usage is TRBJ1-2, with TRBD1 matching over 7 bases. Germline CDR1 MGHRA, CDR2 YSYEKL. The CDR3 sequence is 18 residues long. V lost 3 bases and J lost 3; bases outside the gene matches: 16. The CDR3 bases are TGCGCCAGCAGCCAGACTGCAACGGGACAGAAAAGAGACTATGGCTACACCTTC. This gives the protein CASSQTATGQKRDYGYTF.

The chain links TRBV12-3 or TRBV12-4 to TRBJ2-3; TRBD2 aligns across 12 bases. J was trimmed by 3 bases and V by 9 bases; bases with no gene match: 1. The CDR3 totals 13 residues. The CDR3 is CASGLAGTDTQYF. CDR3 in DNA: TGTGCCAGTGGACTAGCGGGGACAGATACGCAGTATTTT.

This clone was seen repeatedly, ten times or more. J is TRBJ2-7 and V is TRBV2, with TRBD2 identical over 12 bases. Germline CDR1 and CDR2: SNHLY and FYNNEI. J lost 3 bases, V lost 6 bases, and 3 bases had no gene match. This CDR3 is 14 amino acids long. CDR3 sequence (DNA): TGTGCCAGCAGGATGACTAGCGGGGGCTACGAGCAGTACTTC. Its protein product is CASRMTSGGYEQYF.

CDR3 coding DNA: TGTGCCAGAAGCATTAGACAGGCTCAGCCCCAGCATTTT. Translation gives CARSIRQAQPQHF. The chain combines TRBV5-3 with TRBJ1-5; the D gene is possibly TRBD1 (6 bases). TRBV5-3 is an open reading frame whose function is uncertain. V lost 4 bases and J 6 bases, leaving 11 bases between the germline ends. The length of the CDR3 is 13 residues.

The chain joins TRBV28 to TRBJ1-4; 9 nucleotides align to TRBD1. This CDR3 has 17 amino acids. The germline CDR1 and CDR2 sequences are MDHEN and SYDVKM. The V segment lost 4 bases and the J segment 5 bases; nucleotides outside the gene matches: 11. The CDR3 reads CASSSPGTGYTNEKLFF. The CDR3 nucleotides are TGTGCCAGCAGTTCCCCAGGGACAGGGTATACGAATGAAAAACTGTTTTTT.

This chain links TRBV11-2 with TRBJ1-5, with D maybe TRBD1 (6 bases). The CDR3 covers 15 residues. From germline, CDR1 is SGHAT and CDR2 FQNNGV. V dropped 0 bases and J dropped 6 bases, with 12 bases sitting between them. CDR3: CASSLDRGASQPQHF. As DNA, the CDR3 is TGTGCCAGCAGCTTAGATCGGGGGGCATCTCAGCCCCAGCATTTT.

This sequence joins TRBV7-9 and TRBJ1-4; the D gene is possibly TRBD1 (5 bases). Deletions cut 5 bases from V and 10 bases from J, with 20 bases between. Per the germline V gene, CDR1 is SEHNR and CDR2 is FQNEAQ (reference sequence). The length of the CDR3 is 15 residues. The CDR3 reads CASSPSTDLIGKLFF. In DNA, the CDR3 is TGTGCCAGCAGCCCGTCGACAGACCTGATTGGAAAACTGTTTTTT.

The chain is built from TRBV7-8 and TRBJ1-4; 11 bases line up with TRBD1. CDR1 is SGHVS, CDR2 FQNEAQ, per germline. The length of the CDR3 is 17 residues. V dropped 4 bases and J dropped 7; count of bases not matched to a gene: 11. In DNA form, the CDR3 reads TGTGCCAGCAGCTGGACAGGGGGCGCAAATATCGGTGAAAAACTGTTTTTT. Protein sequence: CASSWTGGANIGEKLFF.

This clone has a single count. The CDR3 spells CASRDRGQPYEQYF. The CDR3 DNA follows: TGTGCCAGCAGAGACAGGGGACAACCCTACGAGCAGTACTTC. This chain joins TRBV28 and TRBJ2-7; 8 bases fit TRBD1. V lost 6 bases, J lost 2 bases, and 6 bases stayed unmatched. The CDR3 has 14 amino acids. Per the germline V gene, CDR1 is MDHEN and CDR2 is SYDVKM.

The chain links TRBV2 to TRBJ1-2; 7 bases fit TRBD1. This CDR3 spans 14 amino acids. Germline V gene data show CDR1 as SNHLY and CDR2 as FYNNEI. After removal of 2 bases from V and 2 bases from J, the junction contained 2 bases not matched to a gene. The CDR3 DNA reads TGTGCCAGCAGTGAAAAGACAGGGAACTATGGCTACACCTTC. Its translation is CASSEKTGNYGYTF.

DNA for the CDR3: TGCGCCAGCAGCCAAGATTATCGGACTAGCGGGGGCGGTGAGCAGTTCTTC. Translated, it gives CASSQDYRTSGGGEQFF. The chain joins TRBV4-1 to TRBJ2-1, with 13 bases matching TRBD2. V shed 0 bases and J 9 bases; nucleotides not matched to a gene: 8. Germline CDR1 reads MGHRA; CDR2 reads YSYEKL. This CDR3 is 17 amino acids long.

The CDR3 DNA reads as TGCGCCAGCAGCTTTGATAAACAGGGCGATGAGCAGTTCTTC. Amino acid sequence: CASSFDKQGDEQFF. The chain joins TRBV5-1 to TRBJ2-1; D may be TRBD1 (6 bases). Trimming left V 2 bases short and J 8 bases short, with 14 bases between. Germline V lookup: CDR1 SGHRS, CDR2 YFSETQ. The CDR3 has 14 amino acids.